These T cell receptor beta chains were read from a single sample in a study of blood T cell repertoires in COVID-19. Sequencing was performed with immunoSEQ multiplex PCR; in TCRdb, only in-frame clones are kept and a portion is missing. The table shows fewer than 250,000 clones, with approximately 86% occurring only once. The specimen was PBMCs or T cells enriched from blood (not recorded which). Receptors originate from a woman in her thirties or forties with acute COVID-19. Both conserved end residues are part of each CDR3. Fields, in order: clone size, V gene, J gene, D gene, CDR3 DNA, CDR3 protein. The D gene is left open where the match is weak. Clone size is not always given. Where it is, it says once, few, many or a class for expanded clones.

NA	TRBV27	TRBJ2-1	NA	TGTGCCAGCAGTTTTGGTGGGAGCGGCTCCTACAATGAGCAGTTCTTC	CASSFGGSGSYNEQFF
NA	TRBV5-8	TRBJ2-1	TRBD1	TGTGCCAGCAGCAAGGGGGCCTTTTACAATGAGCAGTTCTTC	CASSKGAFYNEQFF
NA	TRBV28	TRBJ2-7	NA	TGTGCCAGCAGGGGCGTTGGAGGCGGTTACGAGCAGTACTTC	CASRGVGGGYEQYF
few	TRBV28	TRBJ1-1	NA	TGTGCCAGCAGTTTGATTCTCGGGAATGAAGCTTTCTTT	CASSLILGNEAFF
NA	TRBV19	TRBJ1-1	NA	TGTGCCAGTAGTATGGGCCGGGGAATGAACACTGAAGCTTTCTTT	CASSMGRGMNTEAFF
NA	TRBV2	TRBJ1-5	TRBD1	TGTGCCAGCAGTGAAAAACAGGACAGGGTTTACAGCAATCAGCCCCAGCATTTT	CASSEKQDRVYSNQPQHF
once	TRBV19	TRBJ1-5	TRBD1	TGTGCCAGTATAGCATCGACAGGGAGAAACAATCAGCCCCAGCATTTT	CASIASTGRNNQPQHF
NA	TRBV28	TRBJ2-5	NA	TGTGCCAGCAGTTCGCGGGAAGACCAAGAGACCCAGTACTTC	CASSSREDQETQYF
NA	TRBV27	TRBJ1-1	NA	TGTGCCAGCAGTGGAGGCATGAACACTGAAGCTTTCTTT	CASSGGMNTEAFF
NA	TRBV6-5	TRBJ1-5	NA	TGTGCCAGCATGAAGAGGGGGATCGAATATCAGCCCCAGCATTTT	CASMKRGIEYQPQHF
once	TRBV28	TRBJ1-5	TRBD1	TGTGCCAGCACTACAGGGGTAAGGCAGCCCCAGCATTTT	CASTTGVRQPQHF
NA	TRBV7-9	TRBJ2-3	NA	TGTGCCAGCAGCGCTAGCAGCGTGACAGATACGCAGTATTTT	CASSASSVTDTQYF
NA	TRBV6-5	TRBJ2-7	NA	TGTGCCAGCAGAGCTTCTTTCACCTACCACGAGCAGTACTTC	CASRASFTYHEQYF
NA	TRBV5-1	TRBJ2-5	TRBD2	TGCGCCAGCAGCCGAAGGACTAGTGGGGAAGAGACCCAGTACTTC	CASSRRTSGEETQYF
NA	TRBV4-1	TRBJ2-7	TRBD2	TGCGCCAGCAGCCAAGTCCGTAGCGGGATCTACGAGCAGTACTTC	CASSQVRSGIYEQYF
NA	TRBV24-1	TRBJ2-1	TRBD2	TGTGCCACCAGTGGCATTAGCGGGAAGTACAATGAGCAGTTCTTC	CATSGISGKYNEQFF
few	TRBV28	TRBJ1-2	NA	TGTGCCAGCAGCGACCGGAGTGGCTACACCTTC	CASSDRSGYTF
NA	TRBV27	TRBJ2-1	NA	TGTGCCAGCAGTTCTTTAGCGACTGAGCAGTTCTTC	CASSSLATEQFF
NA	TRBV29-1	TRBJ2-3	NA	TGCAGCGCAGGTCGGGGGATGACAGATACGCAGTATTTT	CSAGRGMTDTQYF
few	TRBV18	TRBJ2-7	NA	TGTGCCAGCTCACCACGGGACACCGATAGAAAAAGCTCCTACGAGCAGTACTTC	CASSPRDTDRKSSYEQYF
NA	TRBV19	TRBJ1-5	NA	TGTGCCAGTAGTATTCCAGGGGGCAATCAGCCCCAGCATTTT	CASSIPGGNQPQHF
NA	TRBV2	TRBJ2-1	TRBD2	TGTGCCAGCAGTGAAGGCCCGGGAGGCGGCTACAATGAGCAGTTCTTC	CASSEGPGGGYNEQFF
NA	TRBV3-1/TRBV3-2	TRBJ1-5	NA	TGTGCCAGCAGCCAAGATACAGGGCGGCAGCCCCAGCATTTT	CASSQDTGRQPQHF
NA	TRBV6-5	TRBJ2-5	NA	TGTGCCAGCAGTTACTCTTCATCGAGGAACGAAGAGACCCAGTACTTC	CASSYSSSRNEETQYF